A selection of T cell receptor beta chains follows, all from one sample in a study of Graves' ophthalmopathy and Graves' hyperthyroidism. MiXCR, run by TCRdb on the multiplex PCR reads, gives a single entry per CDR3 protein. The sample lists around 1.1 million distinct CDR3 sequences, less than 45% occurring once. The sample consisted of peripheral blood or thyroid tissue (not recorded which). Every receptor here comes from an adult man with Graves' hyperthyroidism. The CDR3 runs from the conserved cysteine through the conserved F or W. Each record gives: V gene, D gene, J gene, clone size, CDR3 DNA, CDR3 protein. A D gene is named only where the DNA matches it firmly. A row's size may be missing; if present it is once, few, many or a size class.

TRBV24-1,TRBD2,TRBJ2-5,few,TGTGCCACCAGTGATTTGGGTGGGGGACTAGCGGGATCACAAGAGACCCAGTACTTC,CATSDLGGGLAGSQETQYF
TRBV7-2,-,TRBJ2-7,many,TGCGCCAGCAGCCAAGGTGGCGGGAAAGAGGGCTACGAGCAGTACTTC,CASSQGGGKEGYEQYF
TRBV20-1,-,TRBJ1-6,few,TGCAGTGCCACCCAGGGCAGGGATAATTCACCCCTCCACTTT,CSATQGRDNSPLHF
TRBV6-1,TRBD1,TRBJ1-5,few,TGTGCCAGCAGTGTGACAGGGGGCGCAGGGGGAATTCAGCCCCAGCATTTT,CASSVTGGAGGIQPQHF
TRBV10-3,-,TRBJ2-2,-,TGTGCCATCAGTGTAGGTCAGACGAACACCGGGGAGCTGTTTTTT,CAISVGQTNTGELFF
TRBV15,TRBD1,TRBJ2-6,few,TGTGCCACCAGCAGAGACAGGGGGACTGGGGCCAACGTCCTGACTTTC,CATSRDRGTGANVLTF
TRBV6-1,TRBD1,TRBJ1-2,-,TGTGCCAGCACTACGGGACAGTTCTATGGCTACACCTTC,CASTTGQFYGYTF
TRBV10-2,TRBD2,TRBJ2-7,once,TGCGCCAGCAGTGCCGGACTAGCGGTAGTATCCGAGCAGTACTTC,CASSAGLAVVSEQYF
TRBV13,-,TRBJ2-7,-,TGTGCCAGCAGCCAATTTAGCTCCTACGAGCAGTACTTC,CASSQFSSYEQYF
TRBV20-1,-,TRBJ2-2,-,TGCAGTGCTAGAGATCTACAGGGCAACACCGGGGAGCTGTTTTTT,CSARDLQGNTGELFF
TRBV20-1,-,TRBJ2-5,many,TGCAGTGCTAGAGATAGTATGTTTCAAGAGACCCAGTACTTC,CSARDSMFQETQYF
TRBV27,-,TRBJ2-5,few,TGTGCCAGCAGCTCCGGACGGGAACGAGGGACCCAGTACTTC,CASSSGRERGTQYF
TRBV19,-,TRBJ1-5,-,TGTGCCAGTAGTGAAGCGGGGGGCACGCAAGAGACCCAGCATTTT,CASSEAGGTQETQHF
TRBV7-9,-,TRBJ1-5,many,TGTGCCACACAGGGAGGTTGGGATCAGCCCCAGCATTTT,CATQGGWDQPQHF
TRBV10-2,TRBD1,TRBJ1-6,many,TGCGCCAGCAGTGAGCCAGGGACAGTCTATTCACCCCTCCACTTT,CASSEPGTVYSPLHF
TRBV19,-,TRBJ1-4,many,TGTGCCGGGCACAGGGATGAAAAACTGTTTTTT,CAGHRDEKLFF
TRBV2,-,TRBJ1-1,-,TGTGCCAGCACCAGAGTCGGGGTTTTGGCTGAAGCTTTCTTT,CASTRVGVLAEAFF
TRBV10-3,TRBD1,TRBJ2-2,few,TGTGCCATCACTGTATCCGGGACAGAGAACACCGGGGAGCTGTTTTTT,CAITVSGTENTGELFF
TRBV29-1,-,TRBJ1-5,few,TGCAGCGTTGAACCCGCGGAGACCCAGCATTTT,CSVEPAETQHF
TRBV7-8,-,TRBJ2-7,many,TGTGCCAGCAGCCAGGGACCGACCCCCTACGAGCAGTACTTC,CASSQGPTPYEQYF